This record covers a single T cell receptor beta chain. Its target is unknown. Uncontrolled infections, other autoimmune diseases, pregnancy or lactation led to exclusion of patients. For the diagnoses, clinical symptoms, serum thyroxine and TRAb, thyroid ultrasound and orbital computed tomography were used. This sample is part of a study of T cells in Graves' hyperthyroidism and ophthalmopathy. Study-wide context: Once the initial diagnosis was made, peripheral blood was obtained before any treatment.

Amplified regions were TCR beta CDR3 sequences from RNA transcripts. The HTBI primer set drove a first-round RT-PCR of the TCR CDR3. One entry per CDR3 protein, called by TCRdb with MiXCR from the multiplex PCR reads. The sample has 500,000 or so distinct CDR3 sequences, roughly 16% seen once. Trimming took off 2 bases at V and 7 bases at J, with 12 bases between the two ends. The germline V gene encodes CDR1 MRHNA and CDR2 SNTAGT. This CDR3 is 14 amino acids long. Study outcomes and limitations: Ophthalmopathy and stable hyperthyroidism were told apart by a 13 V-J model.

The source of this sequence is a woman aged 25 to 39 with Graves' ophthalmopathy. V and J are TRBV6-4 and TRBJ2-1; D is undetermined. Sequenced input: blood. The CDR3 DNA is TGTGCCAGCAGTGACAGAGTAGGTGGTAATGAGCAGTTCTTC. It is translated as CASSDRVGGNEQFF.